This T cell receptor beta chain stems from a study of vaccination effects on CD4 cells after COVID-19. Upon completion of under eleven days in culture, CD4+ T cells were isolated. Participants were vaccinated with two doses of either the BNT162b2 or mRNA-1273 vaccine. The germline V gene encodes CDR1 MNHEY and CDR2 SVGAGI. The length of the CDR3 is 14 residues. The trim removed 8 bases at V and 1 base at J, leaving 8 bases unmatched. Using immunoSEQ multiplex PCR, the repertoire was profiled, and TCRdb retains in-frame clones only, with some absent. Here the sample spans 40,000 to 45,000 clones, 65% to 75% being singletons. This clone was counted once. Its specificity is unknown.

The sequence was obtained from a human donor who received a COVID-19 vaccine. The chain carries TRBV6-5 and TRBJ2-7, with 7 positions matching TRBD1. The sample here was CD4+ T cells from PBMCs cultured without peptide, taken after COVID-19 vaccination. CDR3 in DNA: TGTGCCAGCGGGCTAGACAGGGCATCCTACGAGCAGTACTTC. Translated, it gives CASGLDRASYEQYF.